A single sample gave rise to the 3 T cell receptor beta chains below, sequenced in a study of sequential checkpoint blockade in melanoma. The data were produced by immunoSEQ multiplex PCR, yet TCRdb's version contains in-frame clones alone and is incomplete. The sample has roughly 5,100 clones; around 73% are singletons. Treatment indicated: randomized to nivolumab then ipilimumab (arm A) or the reverse (arm B). The material sequenced was CD8+ T cells sorted from blood (inferred from file names), taken from a patient given nivolumab and ipilimumab in sequence. The receptor set was obtained from a human donor with melanoma.

The chain recombines TRBV5-6 with TRBJ1-2, with D possibly being TRBD1 (6 bases). The ends were cut back, 0 bases at V and 4 bases at J, with 13 bases in the middle. Germline V CDR1 and CDR2: SGHDT, YYEEEE. This CDR3 has 15 amino acids. Here the CDR3 reads CASSLADRSFYGYTF. The CDR3 nucleotides read TGTGCCAGCAGCTTGGCGGACAGAAGCTTCTATGGCTACACCTTC.

The chain is built from TRBV9 and TRBJ2-5; 8 bases are a match to TRBD2. V was clipped by 0 bases and J by 1 base; unmatched bases: 2. This CDR3 spans 15 amino acids. In germline, CDR1 is SGDLS, CDR2 YYNGEE. This chain's CDR3 is CASSVAAGGQETQYF. In DNA form, the CDR3 reads TGTGCCAGCAGCGTAGCGGCGGGGGGCCAAGAGACCCAGTACTTC.

V gene TRBV27 combines with J gene TRBJ2-1; the match to TRBD2 covers 11 bases. V shed 8 bases, J shed 7 bases, and the junction held 19 bases outside the gene matches. Per the germline V gene, CDR1 is MNHEY and CDR2 is SMNVEV (reference sequence). The CDR3 sequence is 18 residues long. The CDR3 protein is CASATQPPLAGGSNEQFF. The CDR3 region has the DNA TGTGCCAGCGCGACCCAACCCCCTCTAGCGGGGGGTTCAAATGAGCAGTTCTTC.